Listed here are 13 T cell receptor beta chains from one sample, sequenced in a study of Ad26.COV2.S vaccination and SARS-CoV-2 variants. Using immunoSEQ multiplex PCR, the repertoire was profiled, and TCRdb retains in-frame clones only, with some absent. Of about 350,000 clones in the sample, around 92% were seen once. This sample comprised peripheral blood, obtained after recovery from COVID-19. The receptors were sampled from a human donor who had recovered from COVID-19.

The CDR3 loop is CASSIRGSNQPQHF. Written as DNA, the CDR3 is TGTGCCAGTAGTATTAGGGGTAGCAATCAGCCCCAGCATTTT. V is TRBV19 and J is TRBJ1-5, with D perhaps matching TRBD1 (5 bases). Germline CDR1 is LNHDA and CDR2 is SQIVND (reference sequence). The CDR3 totals 14 residues. V was pared by 3 bases and J by 0 bases, with 6 bases between.

This chain connects TRBV6-6 to TRBJ1-1; no reliable D call. Trimming removed 4 bases at V and 5 bases at J, with 11 bases between. The CDR3 totals 13 residues. Looked up from germline, CDR1 is MNHNY and CDR2 is SVGAGI (reference sequence). CDR3 sequence (DNA): TGTGCCAGCAGTTTCGGCCTTGGAACTGAAGCTTTCTTT. This gives the protein CASSFGLGTEAFF.

This chain joins TRBV5-1 and TRBJ2-5; TRBD2 matches at 11 bases. V lost 4 bases and J lost 2; bases outside the gene matches: 13. Germline loops: CDR1 SGHRS, CDR2 YFSETQ. The CDR3 loop spans 18 amino acids. CDR3 DNA sequence: TGCGCCAGCAGCCCTGGTGCTAGCGGGGGGACGGGTCAAGAGACCCAGTACTTC. Translating it yields CASSPGASGGTGQETQYF. The full variable domain, rest sourced from reference TRBV5-1 and TRBJ2-5, is KAGVTQTPRYLIKTRGQQVTLSCSPISGHRSVSWYQQTPGQGLQFLFEYFSETQRNKGNFPGRFSGRQFSNSRSEMNVSTLELGDSALYLCASSPGASGGTGQETQYFGPGTRLLVL.

This chain joins TRBV9 and TRBJ2-2; D is uncertain. CDR1 and CDR2 from the germline V gene are SGDLS and YYNGEE. The V end was cut by 0 bases, the J end by 1 base, with 7 bases between. The CDR3 covers 15 residues. The CDR3 here is CASSVVLGNTGELFF. DNA for the CDR3: TGTGCCAGCAGCGTAGTGCTGGGGAACACCGGGGAGCTGTTTTTT.

The chain carries TRBV5-4 and TRBJ2-1; D is ambiguous. Trimming pared 3 bases from V and 6 bases from J, leaving 10 bases between. Germline values: CDR1 SGHNT, CDR2 YYREEE (reference sequence). The CDR3 totals 13 residues. Here the CDR3 reads CASSSEQRNEQFF. The CDR3 nucleotides read TGTGCCAGCAGCTCCGAGCAACGCAATGAGCAGTTCTTC.

The genes are TRBV7-8 and TRBJ2-3, with TRBD1 matching over 8 bases. This CDR3 is 14 amino acids long. Germline-derived CDR1 and CDR2 are SGHVS and FQNEAQ. The V gene end was trimmed by 2 bases and the J gene end by 5 bases; junction bases not matched to a gene: 3. The DNA of the CDR3 is TGTGCCAGCAGCTTACAGGGGGCTAAAGATACGCAGTATTTT. It is translated as CASSLQGAKDTQYF.

The rearrangement uses TRBV11-2 and TRBJ2-7; 11 bases match TRBD1. This CDR3 comprises 16 residues. V gave up 1 base and J gave up 1 base; unmatched junction bases: 3. Germline CDR1 reads SGHAT; CDR2 reads FQNNGV. The CDR3 loop reads CASSLGGTGGSYEQYF. The CDR3 region has the DNA TGTGCCAGCAGCTTAGGCGGGACAGGGGGGTCCTACGAGCAGTACTTC.

The rearrangement joins TRBV7-8 to TRBJ1-3; D is unclear. Deletions cut 5 bases from V and 2 bases from J, with 10 bases between. This CDR3 contains 14 residues. Looked up from germline, CDR1 is SGHVS and CDR2 is FQNEAQ. CDR3 nucleotides: TGTGCCAGCAGCACCACAGATACTGGAAACACCATATATTTT. Translated, it gives CASSTTDTGNTIYF.

The chain uses TRBV7-9 and TRBJ2-3; D call uncertain. V shed 5 bases and J shed 3 bases, with 0 bases lying between them. The CDR3 is 10 residues long. The germline gives CDR1 SEHNR, CDR2 FQNEAQ (reference sequence). The DNA of the CDR3 is TGTGCCAGCAGCACAGATACGCAGTATTTT. Encoded protein: CASSTDTQYF. Supplemented by reference TRBV7-9 and TRBJ2-3, the full variable domain reads DTGVSQNPRHKITKRGQNVTFRCDPISEHNRLYWYRQTLGQGPEFLTYFQNEAQLEKSRLLSDRFSAERPKGSFSTLEIQRTEQGDSAMYLCASSTDTQYFGPGTRLTVL.

The chain carries TRBV29-1 and TRBJ2-7, with D possibly TRBD2 on 6 matching bases. From germline, CDR1 is SQVTM and CDR2 ANQGSEA. The CDR3 runs to 13 residues. V was clipped by 7 bases and J by 0 bases, with 13 bases between them. CDR3 region: CSALGGASYEQYF. The CDR3 region has the DNA TGCAGCGCCCTAGGCGGGGCCTCCTACGAGCAGTACTTC.

This clone was found a few times. The chain joins TRBV12-3 or TRBV12-4 to TRBJ2-6; D remains unclear. The CDR3 loop spans 13 amino acids. V shed 3 bases and J shed 3 bases, with 3 bases lying between them. DNA of the CDR3: TGTGCCAGCAGTTTCGGTGGGGCCAACGTCCTGACTTTC. Translating gives CASSFGGANVLTF.

This clone has just a few counts. The V and J genes are TRBV7-6 and TRBJ1-1; 9 bases fit TRBD1. V lost 1 base to trimming and J lost 5 bases; unmatched junction nucleotides: 5. Germline V gene sequence: CDR1 SGHVS, CDR2 FNYEAQ. This CDR3 comprises 15 residues. The CDR3 sequence is CASSLGQGGRTEAFF. DNA for the CDR3: TGTGCCAGCAGCTTAGGACAGGGGGGTCGGACTGAAGCTTTCTTT.

This chain uses TRBV5-1 with TRBJ2-4; 9 nucleotides line up with TRBD2. The germline V gene has CDR1 SGHRS and CDR2 YFSETQ. There are 14 residues in the CDR3. V lost 5 bases to trimming and J lost 7 bases; unmatched junction nucleotides: 7. The chain's CDR3 is CASSSGTSYNIQYF. CDR3 DNA sequence: TGCGCCAGCAGTTCCGGGACTAGCTATAACATTCAGTACTTC.